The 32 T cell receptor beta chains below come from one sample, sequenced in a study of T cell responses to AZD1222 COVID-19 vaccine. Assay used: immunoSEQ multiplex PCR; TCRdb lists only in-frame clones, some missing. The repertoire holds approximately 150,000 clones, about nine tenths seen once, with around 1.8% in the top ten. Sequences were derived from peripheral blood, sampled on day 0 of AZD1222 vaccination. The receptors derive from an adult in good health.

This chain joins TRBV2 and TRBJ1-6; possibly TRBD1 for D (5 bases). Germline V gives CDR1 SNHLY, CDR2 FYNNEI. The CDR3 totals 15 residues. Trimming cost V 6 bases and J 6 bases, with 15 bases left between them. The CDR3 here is CASSQSRDLNSPLHF. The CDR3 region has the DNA TGTGCCAGCAGCCAATCCCGGGACCTTAATTCACCCCTCCACTTT.

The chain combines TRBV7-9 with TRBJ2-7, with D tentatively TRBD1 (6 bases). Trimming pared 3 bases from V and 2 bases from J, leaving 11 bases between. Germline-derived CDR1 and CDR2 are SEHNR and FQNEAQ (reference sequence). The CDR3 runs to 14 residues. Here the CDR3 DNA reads TGTGCCAGCAGCTTTCCGGGACAAACCTACGAGCAGTACTTC. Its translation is CASSFPGQTYEQYF.

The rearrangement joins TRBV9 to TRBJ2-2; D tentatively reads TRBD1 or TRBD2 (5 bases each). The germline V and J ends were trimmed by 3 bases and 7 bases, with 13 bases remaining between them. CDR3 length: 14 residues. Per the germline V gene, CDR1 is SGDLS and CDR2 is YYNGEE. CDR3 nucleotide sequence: TGTGCCAGCAGCGCCAGAGGGGAAATCGGGGAGCTGTTTTTT. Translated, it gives CASSARGEIGELFF.

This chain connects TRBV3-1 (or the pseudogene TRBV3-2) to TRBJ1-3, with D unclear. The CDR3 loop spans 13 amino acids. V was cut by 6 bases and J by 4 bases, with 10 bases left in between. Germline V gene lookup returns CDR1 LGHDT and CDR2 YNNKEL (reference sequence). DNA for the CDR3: TGTGCCAGCAGTTCAAACTTAGGAAACACCATATATTTT. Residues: CASSSNLGNTIYF.

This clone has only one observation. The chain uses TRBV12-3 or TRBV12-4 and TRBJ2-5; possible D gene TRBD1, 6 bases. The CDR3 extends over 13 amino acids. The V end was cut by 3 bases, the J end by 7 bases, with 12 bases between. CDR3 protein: CASSFKGDRTQYF. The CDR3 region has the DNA TGTGCCAGCAGTTTTAAGGGGGACCGGACCCAGTACTTC.

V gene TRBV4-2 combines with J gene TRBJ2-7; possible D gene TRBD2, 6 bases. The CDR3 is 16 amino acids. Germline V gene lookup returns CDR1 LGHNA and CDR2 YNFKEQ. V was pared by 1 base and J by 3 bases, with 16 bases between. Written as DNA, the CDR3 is TGTGCCAGCAGCCAAGGCGAAGGGGACTCCGACTACGAGCAGTACTTC. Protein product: CASSQGEGDSDYEQYF.

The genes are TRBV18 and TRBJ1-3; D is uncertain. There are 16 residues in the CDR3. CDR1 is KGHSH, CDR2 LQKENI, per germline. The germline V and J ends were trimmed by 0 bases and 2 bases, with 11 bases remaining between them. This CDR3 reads CASSPPVIEAGNTIYF. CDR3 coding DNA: TGTGCCAGCTCACCACCGGTCATTGAAGCTGGAAACACCATATATTTT. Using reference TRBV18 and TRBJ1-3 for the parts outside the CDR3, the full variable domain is NAGVMQNPRHLVRRRGQEARLRCSPMKGHSHVYWYRQLPEEGLKFMVYLQKENIIDESGMPKERFSAEFPKEGPSILRIQQVVRGDSAAYFCASSPPVIEAGNTIYFGEGSWLTVV.

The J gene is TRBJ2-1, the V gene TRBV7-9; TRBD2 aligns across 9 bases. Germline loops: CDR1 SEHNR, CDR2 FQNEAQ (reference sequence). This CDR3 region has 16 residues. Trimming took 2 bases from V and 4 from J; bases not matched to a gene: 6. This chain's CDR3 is CASSLTREGGYNEQFF. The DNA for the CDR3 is TGTGCCAGCAGCTTAACGCGGGAGGGAGGGTACAATGAGCAGTTCTTC.

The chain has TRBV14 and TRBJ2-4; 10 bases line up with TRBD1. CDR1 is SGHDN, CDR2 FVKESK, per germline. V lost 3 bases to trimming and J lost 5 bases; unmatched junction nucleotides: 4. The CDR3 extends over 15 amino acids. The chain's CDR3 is CASSQTGTGENIQYF. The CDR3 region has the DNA TGTGCCAGCAGCCAGACCGGGACAGGGGAAAACATTCAGTACTTC.

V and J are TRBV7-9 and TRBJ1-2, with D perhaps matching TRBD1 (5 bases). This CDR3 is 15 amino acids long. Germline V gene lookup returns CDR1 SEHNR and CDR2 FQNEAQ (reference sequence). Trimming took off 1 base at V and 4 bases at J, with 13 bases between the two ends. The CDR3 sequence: CASSLEGRLGYGYTF. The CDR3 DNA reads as TGTGCCAGCAGCTTAGAGGGGCGTTTAGGCTATGGCTACACCTTC. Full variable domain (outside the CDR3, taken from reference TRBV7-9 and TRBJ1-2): DTGVSQNPRHKITKRGQNVTFRCDPISEHNRLYWYRQTLGQGPEFLTYFQNEAQLEKSRLLSDRFSAERPKGSFSTLEIQRTEQGDSAMYLCASSLEGRLGYGYTFGSGTRLTVV.

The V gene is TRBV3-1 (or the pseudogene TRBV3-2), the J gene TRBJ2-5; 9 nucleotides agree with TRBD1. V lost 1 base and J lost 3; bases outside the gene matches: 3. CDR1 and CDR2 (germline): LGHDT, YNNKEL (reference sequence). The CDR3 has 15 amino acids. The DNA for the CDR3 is TGTGCCAGCAGCCAAGCGGGACAGGGAAAAGAGACCCAGTACTTC. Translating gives CASSQAGQGKETQYF.

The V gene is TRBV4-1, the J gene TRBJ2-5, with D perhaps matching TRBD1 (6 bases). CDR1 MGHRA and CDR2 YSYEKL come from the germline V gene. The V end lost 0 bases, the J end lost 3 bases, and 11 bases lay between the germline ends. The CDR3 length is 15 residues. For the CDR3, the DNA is TGCGCCAGCAGCCAAGATAAATGGACAGAAGAGACCCAGTACTTC. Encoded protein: CASSQDKWTEETQYF.

CDR3 sequence reads: CASSSGTRSNQPQHF. CDR3 nucleotide sequence: TGTGCCAGCAGTTCCGGGACACGGAGCAATCAGCCCCAGCATTTT. The gene calls are TRBV27 and TRBJ1-5, with TRBD1 as a possible D gene (6 bases). This CDR3 has 15 amino acids. Germline V gene data show CDR1 as MNHEY and CDR2 as SMNVEV (reference sequence). Trimming took off 4 bases at V and 1 base at J, with 11 bases between the two ends.

The chain's CDR3 is CASSETGPGKLFF. The CDR3 region has the DNA TGTGCCAGCAGTGAAACGGGCCCTGGAAAACTGTTTTTT. The chain links TRBV2 to TRBJ1-4; D ambiguous. V lost 2 bases and J 10 bases, leaving 11 bases between the germline ends. Germline values: CDR1 SNHLY, CDR2 FYNNEI. The CDR3 has 13 amino acids.

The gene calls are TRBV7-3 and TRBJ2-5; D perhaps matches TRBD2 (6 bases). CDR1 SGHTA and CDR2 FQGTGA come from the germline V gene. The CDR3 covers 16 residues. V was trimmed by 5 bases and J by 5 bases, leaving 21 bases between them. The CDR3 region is CASSNGLASGRETQYF. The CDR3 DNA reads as TGTGCCAGCAGCAACGGCCTAGCCTCAGGGAGGGAGACCCAGTACTTC.

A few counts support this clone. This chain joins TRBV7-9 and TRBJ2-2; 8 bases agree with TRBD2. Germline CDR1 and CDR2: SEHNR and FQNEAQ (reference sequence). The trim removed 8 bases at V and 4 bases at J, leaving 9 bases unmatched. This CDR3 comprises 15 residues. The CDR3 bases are TGTGCCAGCGCTCCAGGCGCGGGAGGCACCGGGGAGCTGTTTTTT. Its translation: CASAPGAGGTGELFF.

CDR3 DNA sequence: TGCGCCAGCAGCTTGGTACAGGGAGGGGATACTGAAGCTTTCTTT. Residues: CASSLVQGGDTEAFF. This chain joins TRBV5-1 and TRBJ1-1; possible D gene TRBD1, 6 bases. CDR1 SGHRS and CDR2 YFSETQ come from the germline V gene. The CDR3 is 15 residues long. V was cut by 0 bases and J by 5 bases, with 14 bases left in between.

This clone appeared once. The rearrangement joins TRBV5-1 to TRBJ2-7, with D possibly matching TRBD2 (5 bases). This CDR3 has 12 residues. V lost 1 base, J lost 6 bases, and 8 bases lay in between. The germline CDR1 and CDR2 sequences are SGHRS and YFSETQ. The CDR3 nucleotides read TGCGCCAGCAGCTTGCGAGGGTCCGAGCAGTACTTC. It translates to CASSLRGSEQYF.

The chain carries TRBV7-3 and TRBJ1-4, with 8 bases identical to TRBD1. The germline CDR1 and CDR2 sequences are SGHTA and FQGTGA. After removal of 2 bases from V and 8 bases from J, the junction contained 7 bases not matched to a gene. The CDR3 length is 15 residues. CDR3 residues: CASSLVTGVGEKLFF. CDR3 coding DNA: TGTGCCAGCAGCTTAGTGACAGGGGTGGGCGAAAAACTGTTTTTT.

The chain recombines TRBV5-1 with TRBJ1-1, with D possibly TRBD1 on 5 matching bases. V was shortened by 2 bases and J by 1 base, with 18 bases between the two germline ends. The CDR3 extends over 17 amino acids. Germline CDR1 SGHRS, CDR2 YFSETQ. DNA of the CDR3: TGCGCCAGCAGCTTCTACGGACGGGGCCCTCAGAACACTGAAGCTTTCTTT. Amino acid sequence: CASSFYGRGPQNTEAFF.

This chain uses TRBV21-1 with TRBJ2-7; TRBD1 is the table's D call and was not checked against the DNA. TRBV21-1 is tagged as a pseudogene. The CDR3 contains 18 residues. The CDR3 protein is CASSKYMGTGDWSHEQYF. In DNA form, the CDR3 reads TGTGCCAGCAGCAAATATATGGGGACAGGAGATTGGAGCCACGAGCAGTACTTC.

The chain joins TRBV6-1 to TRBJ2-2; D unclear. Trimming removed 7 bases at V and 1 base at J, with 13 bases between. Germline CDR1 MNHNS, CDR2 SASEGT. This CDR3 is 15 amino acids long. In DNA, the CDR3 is TGTGCCAGCACCCCTGCTACAGTGAACACCGGGGAGCTGTTTTTT. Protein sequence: CASTPATVNTGELFF.

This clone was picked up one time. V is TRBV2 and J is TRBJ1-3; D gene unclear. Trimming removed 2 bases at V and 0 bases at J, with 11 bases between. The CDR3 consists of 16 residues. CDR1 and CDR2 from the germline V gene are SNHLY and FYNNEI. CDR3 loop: CASSERSPHSGNTIYF. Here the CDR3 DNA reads TGTGCCAGCAGTGAAAGATCACCACACTCTGGAAACACCATATATTTT.

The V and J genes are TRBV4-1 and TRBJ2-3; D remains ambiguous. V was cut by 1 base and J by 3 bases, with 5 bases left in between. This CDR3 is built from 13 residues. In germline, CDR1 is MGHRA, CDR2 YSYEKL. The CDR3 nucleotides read TGCGCCAGCAGCCAAGTGATTACAGATACGCAGTATTTT. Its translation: CASSQVITDTQYF.

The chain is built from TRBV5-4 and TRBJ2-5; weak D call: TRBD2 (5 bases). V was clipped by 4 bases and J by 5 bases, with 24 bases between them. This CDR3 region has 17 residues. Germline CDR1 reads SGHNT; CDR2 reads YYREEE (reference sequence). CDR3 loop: CASSPASRRVEAETQYF. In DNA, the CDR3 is TGTGCCAGCAGCCCCGCTAGTCGGCGGGTAGAGGCGGAGACCCAGTACTTC.

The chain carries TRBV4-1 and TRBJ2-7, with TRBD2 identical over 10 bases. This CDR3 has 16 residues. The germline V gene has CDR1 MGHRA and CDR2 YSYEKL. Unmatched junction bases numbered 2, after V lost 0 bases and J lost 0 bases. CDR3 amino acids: CASSQDTSGASYEQYF. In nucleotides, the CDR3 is TGCGCCAGCAGCCAAGATACTAGCGGGGCCTCCTACGAGCAGTACTTC.

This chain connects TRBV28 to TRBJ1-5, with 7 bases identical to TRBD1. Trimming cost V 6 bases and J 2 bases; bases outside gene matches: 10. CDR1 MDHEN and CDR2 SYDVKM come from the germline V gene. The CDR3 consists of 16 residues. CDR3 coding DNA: TGTGCCAGCAGCATCGACAGGGAGGAAGGCAATCAGCCCCAGCATTTT. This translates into CASSIDREEGNQPQHF.

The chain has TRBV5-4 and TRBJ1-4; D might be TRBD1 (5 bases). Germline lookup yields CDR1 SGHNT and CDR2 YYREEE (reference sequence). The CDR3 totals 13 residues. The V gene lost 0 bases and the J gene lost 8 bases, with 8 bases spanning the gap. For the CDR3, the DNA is TGTGCCAGCAGCTTGGAAGGGGCCGAAAAACTGTTTTTT. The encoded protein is CASSLEGAEKLFF. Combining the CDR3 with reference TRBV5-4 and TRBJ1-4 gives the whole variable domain ETGVTQSPTHLIKTRGQQVTLRCSSQSGHNTVSWYQQALGQGPQFIFQYYREEENGRGNFPPRFSGLQFPNYSSELNVNALELDDSALYLCASSLEGAEKLFFGSGTQLSVL.

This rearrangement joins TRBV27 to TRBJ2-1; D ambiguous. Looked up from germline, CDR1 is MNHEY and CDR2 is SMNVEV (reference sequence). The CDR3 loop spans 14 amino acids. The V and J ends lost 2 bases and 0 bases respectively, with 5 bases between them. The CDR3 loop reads CASSLVGSYNEQFF. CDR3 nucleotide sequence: TGTGCCAGCAGTTTAGTTGGCTCCTACAATGAGCAGTTCTTC.

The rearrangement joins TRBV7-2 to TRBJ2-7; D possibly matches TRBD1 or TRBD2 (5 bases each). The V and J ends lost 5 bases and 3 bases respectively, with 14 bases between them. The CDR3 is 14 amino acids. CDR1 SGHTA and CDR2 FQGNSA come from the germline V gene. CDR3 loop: CASSTGPGGYEQYF. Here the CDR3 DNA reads TGTGCCAGCAGCACGGGGCCAGGAGGCTACGAGCAGTACTTC.

The CDR3: CASSLGQGDYEQYF. CDR3 in DNA: TGTGCCAGCAGCTTGGGACAGGGGGACTACGAGCAGTACTTC. The rearrangement uses TRBV11-1 and TRBJ2-7, with 11 bases identical to TRBD1. The CDR3 contains 14 residues. V lost 3 bases and J lost 3; bases outside the gene matches: 1. Germline CDR1 reads SGHAT; CDR2 reads FQDESV (reference sequence).

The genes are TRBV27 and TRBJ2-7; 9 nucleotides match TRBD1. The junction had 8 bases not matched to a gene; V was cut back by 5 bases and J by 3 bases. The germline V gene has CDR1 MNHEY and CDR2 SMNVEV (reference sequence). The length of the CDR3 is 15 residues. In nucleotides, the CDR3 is TGTGCCAGCAGTCGCCTACTGGACAGGGGCTACGAGCAGTACTTC. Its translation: CASSRLLDRGYEQYF.